These T cell receptor beta chains were read from a single sample in a study of a mutant IDH1 vaccine in newly diagnosed glioma. Antigens for these TCRs are unknown. Data came from immunoSEQ multiplex PCR; TCRdb stores just in-frame clones and leaves some out. Of tens of thousands of clones listed, 65% to 75% are singletons. Sequencing was performed on PBMCs, taken from a glioma patient whose treatment included an IDH1 peptide vaccine. Receptors originate from a man between 45 and 60 years old with glioma. Each CDR3 is given without its conserved first and last residue. D genes are given only for firm matches.

length: 13
V: TRBV7-2
J: TRBJ2-1
D: .
CDR3: ASSLEGQVNNEQF

length: 11
V: TRBV2
J: TRBJ1-1
D: TRBD1
CDR3: ASRGGGYTEAF

length: 15
V: TRBV30
J: TRBJ2-2
D: TRBD2
CDR3: ACPNRGTSGGSGELF

length: 9
V: TRBV7-9
J: TRBJ1-1
D: .
CDR3: ASSQNTEAF

length: 13
V: TRBV27
J: TRBJ1-4
D: .
CDR3: ASRQGTATNEKLF

length: 11
V: TRBV7-2
J: TRBJ2-7
D: .
CDR3: ASSLPTAYEQY

length: 12
V: TRBV7-2
J: TRBJ2-7
D: TRBD1
CDR3: ASSPRQGRSEQY

length: 12
V: TRBV25-1
J: TRBJ2-1
D: .
CDR3: ASTRSGSQNEQF

length: 12
V: TRBV19
J: TRBJ2-4
D: TRBD2
CDR3: ASSISGGKNIQY

length: 16
V: TRBV25-1
J: TRBJ2-2
D: TRBD1
CDR3: ASSEPRGTGGNTGELF

length: 12
V: TRBV7-2
J: TRBJ2-3
D: .
CDR3: ASSPQGGDGTQY

length: 15
V: TRBV5-4
J: TRBJ2-5
D: TRBD2
CDR3: ASSPREASGGAETQY

length: 13
V: TRBV10-3
J: TRBJ1-2
D: TRBD1
CDR3: AISAWGQSNYGYT

length: 12
V: TRBV6-5
J: TRBJ2-7
D: .
CDR3: ASSSADRSIEQY

length: 12
V: TRBV6-1
J: TRBJ1-2
D: .
CDR3: ASSVGTGGYGYT

length: 10
V: TRBV10-3
J: TRBJ1-2
D: .
CDR3: AISESDYGYT

length: 15
V: TRBV7-9
J: TRBJ2-3
D: .
CDR3: ASSLGEGPQRTDTQY

length: 10
V: TRBV30
J: TRBJ2-7
D: .
CDR3: AWSPQGFEQY

length: 12
V: TRBV7-9
J: TRBJ2-5
D: TRBD2
CDR3: ASSSGREEETQY

length: 13
V: TRBV11-2
J: TRBJ1-6
D: .
CDR3: ASSFTQGFNSPLH

length: 15
V: TRBV4-1
J: TRBJ2-2
D: .
CDR3: ASSQGLLGWNTGELF

length: 11
V: TRBV2
J: TRBJ1-1
D: .
CDR3: ASRTGQNTEAF

length: 13
V: TRBV18
J: TRBJ1-1
D: .
CDR3: ASSPTGTENTEAF